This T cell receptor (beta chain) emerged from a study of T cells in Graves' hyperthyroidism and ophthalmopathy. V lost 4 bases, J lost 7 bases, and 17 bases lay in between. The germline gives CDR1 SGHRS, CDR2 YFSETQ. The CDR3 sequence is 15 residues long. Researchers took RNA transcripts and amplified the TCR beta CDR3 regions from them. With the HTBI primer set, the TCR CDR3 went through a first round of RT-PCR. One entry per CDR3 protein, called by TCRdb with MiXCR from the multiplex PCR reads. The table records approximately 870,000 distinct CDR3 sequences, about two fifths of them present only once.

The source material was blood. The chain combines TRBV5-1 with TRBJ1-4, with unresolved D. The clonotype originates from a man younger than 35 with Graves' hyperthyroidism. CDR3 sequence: CASSPSRGSGEKLFF. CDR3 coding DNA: TGCGCCAGCAGCCCGAGCCGGGGTTCAGGTGAAAAACTGTTTTTT.